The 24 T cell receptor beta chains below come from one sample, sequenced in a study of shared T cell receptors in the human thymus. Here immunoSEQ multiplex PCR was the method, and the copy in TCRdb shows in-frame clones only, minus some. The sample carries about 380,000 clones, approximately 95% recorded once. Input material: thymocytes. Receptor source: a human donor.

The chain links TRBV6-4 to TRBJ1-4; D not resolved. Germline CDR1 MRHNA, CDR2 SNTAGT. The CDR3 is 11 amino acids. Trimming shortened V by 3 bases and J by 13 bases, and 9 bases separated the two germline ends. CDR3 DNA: TGTGCCAGCAGTGAGGGCGGTCGACTGTTTTTT. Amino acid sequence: CASSEGGRLFF.

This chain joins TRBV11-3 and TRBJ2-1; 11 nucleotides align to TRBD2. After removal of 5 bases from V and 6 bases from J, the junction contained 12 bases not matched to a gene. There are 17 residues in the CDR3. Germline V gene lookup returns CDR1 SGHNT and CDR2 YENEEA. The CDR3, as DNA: TGTGCCAGCAGCGAATCACCCTCCGGGACTAGCGGCAATGAGCAGTTCTTC. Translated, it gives CASSESPSGTSGNEQFF. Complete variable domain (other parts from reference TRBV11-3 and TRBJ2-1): EAGVVQSPRYKIIEKKQPVAFWCNPISGHNTLYWYLQNLGQGPELLIRYENEEAVDDSQLPKDRFSAERLKGVDSTLKIQPAELGDSAVYLCASSESPSGTSGNEQFFGPGTRLTVL.

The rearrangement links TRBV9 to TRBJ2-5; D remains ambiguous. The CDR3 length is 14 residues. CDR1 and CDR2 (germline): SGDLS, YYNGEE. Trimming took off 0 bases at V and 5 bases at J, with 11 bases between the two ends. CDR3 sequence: CASSVDGSAETQYF. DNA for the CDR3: TGTGCCAGCAGCGTAGACGGGTCGGCGGAGACCCAGTACTTC.

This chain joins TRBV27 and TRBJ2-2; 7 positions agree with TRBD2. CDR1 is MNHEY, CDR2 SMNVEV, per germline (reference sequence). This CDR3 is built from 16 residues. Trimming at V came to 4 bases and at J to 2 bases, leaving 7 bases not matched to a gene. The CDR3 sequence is CASSWGGPTNTGELFF. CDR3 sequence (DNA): TGTGCCAGCAGTTGGGGGGGTCCGACAAACACCGGGGAGCTGTTTTTT.

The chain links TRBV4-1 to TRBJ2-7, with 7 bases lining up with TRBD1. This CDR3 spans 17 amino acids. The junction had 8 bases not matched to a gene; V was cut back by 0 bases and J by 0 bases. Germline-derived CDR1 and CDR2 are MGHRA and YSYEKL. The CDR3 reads CASSQDSRGPSSYEQYF. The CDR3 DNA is TGCGCCAGCAGCCAAGATAGTAGGGGGCCCTCCTCCTACGAGCAGTACTTC.

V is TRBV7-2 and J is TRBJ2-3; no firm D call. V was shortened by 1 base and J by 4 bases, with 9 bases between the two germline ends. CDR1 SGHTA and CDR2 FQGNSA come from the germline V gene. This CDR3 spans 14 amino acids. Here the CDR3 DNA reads TGTGCCAGCAGCTTAGGTCTAGTGTCAGATACGCAGTATTTT. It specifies CASSLGLVSDTQYF. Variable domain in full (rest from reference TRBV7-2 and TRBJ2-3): GAGVSQSPSNKVTEKGKDVELRCDPISGHTALYWYRQSLGQGLEFLIYFQGNSAPDKSGLPSDRFSAERTGGSVSTLTIQRTQQEDSAVYLCASSLGLVSDTQYFGPGTRLTVL.

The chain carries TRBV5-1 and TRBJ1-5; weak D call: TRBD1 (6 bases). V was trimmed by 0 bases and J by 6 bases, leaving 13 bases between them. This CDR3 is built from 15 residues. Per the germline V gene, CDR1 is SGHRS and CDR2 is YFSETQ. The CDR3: CASSLEGGTVQPQHF. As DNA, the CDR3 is TGCGCCAGCAGCTTGGAAGGGGGGACGGTTCAGCCCCAGCATTTT.

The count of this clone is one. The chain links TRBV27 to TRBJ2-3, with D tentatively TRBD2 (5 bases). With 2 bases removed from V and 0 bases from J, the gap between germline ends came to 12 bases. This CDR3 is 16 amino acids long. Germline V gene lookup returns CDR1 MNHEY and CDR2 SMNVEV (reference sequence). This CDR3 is CASSLIARESTDTQYF. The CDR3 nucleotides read TGTGCCAGCAGTTTAATAGCACGGGAAAGCACAGATACGCAGTATTTT.

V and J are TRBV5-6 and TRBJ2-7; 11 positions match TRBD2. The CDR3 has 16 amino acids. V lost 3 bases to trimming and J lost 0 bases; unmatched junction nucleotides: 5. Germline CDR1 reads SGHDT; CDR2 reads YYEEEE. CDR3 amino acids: CASSWELAGDSYEQYF. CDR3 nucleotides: TGTGCCAGCAGCTGGGAACTAGCGGGAGACTCCTACGAGCAGTACTTC.

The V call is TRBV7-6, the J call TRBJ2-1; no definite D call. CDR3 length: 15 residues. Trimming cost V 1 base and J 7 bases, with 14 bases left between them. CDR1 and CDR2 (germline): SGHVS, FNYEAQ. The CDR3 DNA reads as TGTGCCAGCAGCTTAGGGCAGGCTTGGGCGAATGAGCAGTTCTTC. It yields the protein CASSLGQAWANEQFF.

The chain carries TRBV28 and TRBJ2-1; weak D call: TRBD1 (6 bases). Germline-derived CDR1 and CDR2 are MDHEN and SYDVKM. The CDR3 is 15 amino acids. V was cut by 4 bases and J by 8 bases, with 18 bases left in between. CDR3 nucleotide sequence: TGTGCCAGCAGTTGGGGCTCGCAGGGGATGGATGAGCAGTTCTTC. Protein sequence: CASSWGSQGMDEQFF.

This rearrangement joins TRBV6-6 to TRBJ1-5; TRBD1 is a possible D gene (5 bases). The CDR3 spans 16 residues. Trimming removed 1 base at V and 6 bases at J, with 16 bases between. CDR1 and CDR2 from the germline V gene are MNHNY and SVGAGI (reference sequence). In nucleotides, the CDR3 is TGTGCCAGCAGTTACTGGTGCCAGGGAAAAAGTCAGCCCCAGCATTTT. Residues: CASSYWCQGKSQPQHF.

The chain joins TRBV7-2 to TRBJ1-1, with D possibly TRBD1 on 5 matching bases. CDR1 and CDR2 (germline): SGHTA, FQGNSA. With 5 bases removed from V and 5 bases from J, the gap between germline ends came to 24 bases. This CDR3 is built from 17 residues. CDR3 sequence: CASSRLYAGGFGTEAFF. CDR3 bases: TGTGCCAGCAGCCGACTTTACGCCGGGGGTTTCGGGACTGAAGCTTTCTTT.

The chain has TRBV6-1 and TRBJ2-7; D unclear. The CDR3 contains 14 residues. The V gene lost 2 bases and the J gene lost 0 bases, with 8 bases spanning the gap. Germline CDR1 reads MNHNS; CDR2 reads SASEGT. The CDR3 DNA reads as TGTGCCAGCAGTGAATTAACGATCTCCTACGAGCAGTACTTC. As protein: CASSELTISYEQYF.

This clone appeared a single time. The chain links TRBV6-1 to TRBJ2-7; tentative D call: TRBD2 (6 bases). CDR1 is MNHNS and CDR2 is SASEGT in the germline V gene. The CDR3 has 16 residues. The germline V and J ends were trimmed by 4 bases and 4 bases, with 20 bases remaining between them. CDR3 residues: CASSGLGLLGGYEQYF. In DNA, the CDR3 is TGTGCCAGCAGTGGACTCGGACTACTGGGGGGTTACGAGCAGTACTTC.

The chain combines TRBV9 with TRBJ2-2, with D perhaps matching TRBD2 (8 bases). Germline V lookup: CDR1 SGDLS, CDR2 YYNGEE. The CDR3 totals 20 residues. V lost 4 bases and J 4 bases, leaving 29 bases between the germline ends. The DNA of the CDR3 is TGTGCCAGCAGCCCCCAGGGGGGGGGACTAGTAACGTTCAGCACCGGGGAGCTGTTTTTT. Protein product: CASSPQGGGLVTFSTGELFF.

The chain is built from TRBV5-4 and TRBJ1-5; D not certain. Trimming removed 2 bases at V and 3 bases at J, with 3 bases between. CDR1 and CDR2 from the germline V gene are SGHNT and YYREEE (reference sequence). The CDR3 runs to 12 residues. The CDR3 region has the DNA TGTGCCAGCAGCTTTAACAATCAGCCCCAGCATTTT. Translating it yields CASSFNNQPQHF.

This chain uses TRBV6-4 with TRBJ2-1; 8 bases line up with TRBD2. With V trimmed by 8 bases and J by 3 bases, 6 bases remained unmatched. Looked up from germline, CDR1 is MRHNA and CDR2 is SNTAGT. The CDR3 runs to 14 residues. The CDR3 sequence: CASWRTSSYNEQFF. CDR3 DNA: TGTGCCAGCTGGAGGACTAGCAGCTACAATGAGCAGTTCTTC.

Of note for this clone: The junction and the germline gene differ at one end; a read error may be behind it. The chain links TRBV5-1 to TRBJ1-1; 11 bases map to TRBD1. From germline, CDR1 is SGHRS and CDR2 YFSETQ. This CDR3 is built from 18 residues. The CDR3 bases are TGCGCCAGCAGCTTGGCCCAGGGGACAGGGGGGTTGAACGCTGAAGCTTTCTTT. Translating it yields CASSLAQGTGGLNAEAFF. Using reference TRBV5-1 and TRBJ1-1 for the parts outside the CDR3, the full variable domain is KAGVTQTPRYLIKTRGQQVTLSCSPISGHRSVSWYQQTPGQGLQFLFEYFSETQRNKGNFPGRFSGRQFSNSRSEMNVSTLELGDSALYLCASSLAQGTGGLNAEAFFGQGTRLTVV.

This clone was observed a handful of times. CDR3 loop: CSVPGTGEAFF. Here the CDR3 DNA reads TGCAGCGTTCCCGGGACAGGGGAAGCTTTCTTT. The V and J genes are TRBV29-1 and TRBJ1-1; TRBD1 matches at 9 bases. Germline V gives CDR1 SQVTM, CDR2 ANQGSEA. Germline trimming cut 5 bases from V and 8 bases from J; bases unmatched to any gene: 3. There are 11 residues in the CDR3.

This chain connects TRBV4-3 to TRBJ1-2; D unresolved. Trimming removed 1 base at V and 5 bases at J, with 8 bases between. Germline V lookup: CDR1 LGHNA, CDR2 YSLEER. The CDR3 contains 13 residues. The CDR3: CASSQGTGYGYTF. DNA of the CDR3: TGCGCCAGCAGCCAAGGGACGGGGTATGGCTACACCTTC.

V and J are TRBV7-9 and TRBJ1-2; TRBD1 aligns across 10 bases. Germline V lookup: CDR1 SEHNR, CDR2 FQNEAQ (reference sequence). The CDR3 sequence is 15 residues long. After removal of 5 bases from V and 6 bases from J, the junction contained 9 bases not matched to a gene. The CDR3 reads CASSASDRGLDGYTF. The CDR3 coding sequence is TGTGCCAGCAGCGCCTCCGACAGGGGGCTGGATGGCTACACCTTC.

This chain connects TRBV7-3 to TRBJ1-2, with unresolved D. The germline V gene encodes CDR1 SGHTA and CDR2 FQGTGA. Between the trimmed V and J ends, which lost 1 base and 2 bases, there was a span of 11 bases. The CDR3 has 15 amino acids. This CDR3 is CASSLSNESNYGYTF. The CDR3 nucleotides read TGTGCCAGCAGCTTAAGTAATGAGAGCAACTATGGCTACACCTTC.

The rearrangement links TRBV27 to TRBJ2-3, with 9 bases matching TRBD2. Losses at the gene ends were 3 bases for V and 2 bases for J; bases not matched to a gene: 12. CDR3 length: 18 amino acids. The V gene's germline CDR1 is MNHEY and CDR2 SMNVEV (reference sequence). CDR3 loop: CASSFGRMAGGITDTQYF. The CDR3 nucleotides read TGTGCCAGCAGTTTTGGGCGCATGGCGGGAGGGATCACAGATACGCAGTATTTT.